The clone carrying this T cell receptor beta chain was detected ten times or more. The data are from a study of T cells in Graves' hyperthyroidism and ophthalmopathy. This CDR3 contains 13 residues. CDR1 is MNHEY and CDR2 is SVGEGT in the germline V gene. Trimming pared 0 bases from V and 5 bases from J, leaving 4 bases between. Exclusions: uncontrolled infection, other autoimmune disease, pregnancy, lactation. Clinical symptoms, serum thyroxine, TRAb, thyroid ultrasound and orbital computed tomography established diagnosis. RNA transcripts provided the source from which TCR beta CDR3 regions were amplified. RT-PCR in the first round (using the HTBI primer set) targeted the TCR CDR3. TCRdb processed the multiplex PCR reads anew with MiXCR; each CDR3 protein has one entry. The table shows 250,000 to 400,000 distinct CDR3 sequences, with roughly an eighth occurring only once.

This TCR was sampled from a woman aged 40-49 years with Graves' ophthalmopathy. Sequenced input: blood. This chain joins TRBV6-2 or TRBV6-3 and TRBJ2-2; unclear D gene. Here the CDR3 DNA reads TGTGCCAGCAGTTACTCCGGGACCGGGGAGCTGTTTTTT. Its protein is CASSYSGTGELFF.